The 30 T cell receptor beta chains reported below all come from one sample, sequenced in a study of cytomegalovirus exposure and HLA in healthy donors. Both 60 Vbeta primers and 13 Jbeta primers went into the PCR. The method was immunoSEQ multiplex PCR; TCRdb's version includes in-frame clones alone and lacks a portion of them. The sample lists under 110,000 clones; 65% to 85% were seen once. The sample consisted of PBMCs. These receptors all stem from a middle-aged woman in good health and CMV-seronegative.

V usage is TRBV4-2 and J usage is TRBJ2-7, with a possible D match to TRBD2 (6 bases). In germline, CDR1 is LGHNA, CDR2 YNFKEQ. V was clipped by 0 bases and J by 3 bases, with 18 bases between them. The CDR3 has 17 residues. CDR3 residues: CASSQEVAGPSDYEQYF. In DNA form, the CDR3 reads TGTGCCAGCAGCCAAGAAGTCGCGGGGCCGTCCGACTACGAGCAGTACTTC.

V is TRBV7-8 and J is TRBJ2-1; TRBD2 matches at 13 bases. Germline V gene sequence: CDR1 SGHVS, CDR2 FQNEAQ. The CDR3 runs to 16 residues. J lost 5 bases, V lost 5 bases, and 6 bases had no gene match. CDR3 protein: CASSLGTSGVDNEQFF. The DNA for the CDR3 is TGTGCCAGCAGCCTAGGGACTAGCGGGGTTGACAATGAGCAGTTCTTC.

This chain joins TRBV7-9 and TRBJ2-1; D is perhaps TRBD2 (6 bases). The CDR3 consists of 16 residues. Germline V gene lookup returns CDR1 SEHNR and CDR2 FQNEAQ (reference sequence). V dropped 6 bases and J dropped 7 bases, with 22 bases sitting between them. The CDR3 bases are TGTGCCAGCAGTAACTACGGACTAAGCCCCAAGAATGAGCAGTTCTTC. It is translated as CASSNYGLSPKNEQFF.

V is TRBV28 and J is TRBJ2-7, with D possibly TRBD2 on 6 matching bases. V dropped 2 bases and J dropped 3 bases, with 17 bases sitting between them. The CDR3 is 16 residues long. Germline values: CDR1 MDHEN, CDR2 SYDVKM. The CDR3, as DNA: TGTGCCAGCAGTTTAGGAGGGCGGGATTACTACTACGAGCAGTACTTC. It translates to CASSLGGRDYYYEQYF.

The chain links TRBV7-9 to TRBJ2-2; 9 bases line up with TRBD2. In germline, CDR1 is SEHNR, CDR2 FQNEAQ (reference sequence). There are 15 residues in the CDR3. V gave up 3 bases and J gave up 6 bases; unmatched junction bases: 5. CDR3: CASSFLRLAAGELFF. DNA of the CDR3: TGTGCCAGCAGCTTTCTTCGACTAGCGGCCGGGGAGCTGTTTTTT.

The V gene is TRBV9, the J gene TRBJ2-5; a possible D gene is TRBD2 (5 bases). The J call may be incorrect, as the DNA end agrees better with TRBJ2-7. Germline CDR1 reads SGDLS; CDR2 reads YYNGEE. This CDR3 is 13 amino acids long. The CDR3 region is CASSVGGGREQYF. In DNA, the CDR3 is TGTGCCAGCAGCGTCGGAGGTGGACGCGAGCAGTACTTC.

This clone was found a few times. The gene calls are TRBV7-9 and TRBJ1-4; 9 bases are shared with TRBD1. Germline V gene lookup returns CDR1 SEHNR and CDR2 FQNEAQ (reference sequence). V lost 4 bases, J lost 5 bases, and 5 bases stayed unmatched. The CDR3 is 15 amino acids. The CDR3, as DNA: TGTGCCAGCAGCTCGATGGGACAGGGAAATGAAAAACTGTTTTTT. Its protein product is CASSSMGQGNEKLFF.

The genes are TRBV7-8 and TRBJ2-5; 14 bases agree with TRBD2. Germline V CDR1 and CDR2: SGHVS, FQNEAQ. CDR3 length: 19 amino acids. After removal of 4 bases from V and 5 bases from J, the junction contained 15 bases not matched to a gene. The CDR3 sequence: CASSSRDRGTSGSTETQYF. The CDR3, as DNA: TGTGCCAGCAGCTCAAGGGACAGAGGGACTAGCGGGAGTACGGAGACCCAGTACTTC.

Worth noting for this clone: One junction end does not reproduce the germline sequence, and a read error may be involved. The chain combines TRBV7-9 with TRBJ2-3; TRBD2 matches at 9 bases. CDR3 size: 16 residues. Germline V gene data show CDR1 as SEHNR and CDR2 as FQNEAQ (reference sequence). CDR3 sequence (DNA): TGTTCCAGCAGCTCGCTAGCGGGGTACCCCACAGATACGCAGTATTTT. Translating gives CSSSSLAGYPTDTQYF.

This clone was picked up one time. The genes are TRBV6-5 and TRBJ1-1; tentatively, D is TRBD1 (5 bases). Deletions cut 2 bases from V and 3 bases from J, with 16 bases between. From germline, CDR1 is MNHEY and CDR2 SVGAGI. The CDR3 is 16 residues long. For the CDR3, the DNA is TGTGCCAGCAGTTACCGGGCCTCGGGGGGGGACACTGAAGCTTTCTTT. Translated: CASSYRASGGDTEAFF.

For this clone: Germline is not matched at one junction end, which may reflect a read error. V is TRBV7-9 and J is TRBJ1-5, with 7 bases that match TRBD1. Germline assignment: CDR1 SEHNR and CDR2 FQNEAQ (reference sequence). This CDR3 contains 15 residues. The CDR3 loop is CSSSAGTVLNQPQHF. CDR3 DNA: TGTTCCAGCAGCGCCGGGACAGTACTCAATCAGCCCCAGCATTTT.

The V call is TRBV19, the J call TRBJ2-6; 8 nucleotides agree with TRBD1. This CDR3 comprises 14 residues. Trimming took 7 bases from V and 4 from J; bases not matched to a gene: 3. Germline assignment: CDR1 LNHDA and CDR2 SQIVND (reference sequence). The CDR3 spells CASMDRAGANVLTF. CDR3 in DNA: TGTGCCAGTATGGACAGGGCGGGGGCCAACGTCCTGACTTTC.

The chain employs TRBV7-6 and TRBJ2-3, with 10 bases fitting TRBD1. Germline CDR1 is SGHVS and CDR2 is FNYEAQ. V trimming: 3 bases; J trimming: 2 bases; junction bases outside the gene matches: 20. CDR3 length: 21 residues. In nucleotides, the CDR3 is TGTGCCAGCAGCTTCAGCTTAGTGATTCTTTCTGGGACAGGGGACACAGATACGCAGTATTTT. It yields the protein CASSFSLVILSGTGDTDTQYF.

This clone has a single count. The chain joins TRBV19 to TRBJ2-7; D possibly corresponds to TRBD2 (6 bases). The germline V gene encodes CDR1 LNHDA and CDR2 SQIVND (reference sequence). V was cut by 8 bases and J by 6 bases, with 20 bases left in between. There are 14 residues in the CDR3. CDR3 in DNA: TGTGCCAGTGACTCCGGGGGAAGTAGGGGCGAGCAGTACTTC. Translated, it gives CASDSGGSRGEQYF.

V usage is TRBV5-1 and J usage is TRBJ2-3; 8 bases fit TRBD2. The germline CDR1 and CDR2 sequences are SGHRS and YFSETQ. Germline trimming cut 1 base from V and 0 bases from J; bases unmatched to any gene: 7. The CDR3 is 17 residues long. As DNA, the CDR3 is TGCGCCAGCAGCTTGTTCTCACTAGCGGCTAGCACAGATACGCAGTATTTT. Translating it yields CASSLFSLAASTDTQYF.

This clone was seen a handful of times. The V gene is TRBV4-3, the J gene TRBJ2-7, with 10 bases lining up with TRBD2. In germline, CDR1 is LGHNA, CDR2 YSLEER. Trimming at V came to 3 bases and at J to 6 bases, leaving 5 bases not matched to a gene. The CDR3 is 14 residues long. Here the CDR3 DNA reads TGCGCCAGCAGCCAGAGCGGGGGGGCAGGCGAGCAGTACTTC. The encoded protein is CASSQSGGAGEQYF.

The chain links TRBV25-1 to TRBJ2-7; 8 bases match TRBD2. The CDR3 runs 14 residues. Per the germline V gene, CDR1 is MGHDK and CDR2 is SYGVNS. J lost 5 bases, V lost 3 bases, and 6 bases had no gene match. In nucleotides, the CDR3 is TGTGCCAGCAGTGACAGACTAGCGAACCACGAGCAGTACTTC. It codes for CASSDRLANHEQYF.

The chain has TRBV10-3 and TRBJ2-7; 10 positions agree with TRBD1. This CDR3 contains 14 residues. Germline V gives CDR1 ENHRY, CDR2 SYGVKD. V gave up 7 bases and J gave up 2 bases; unmatched junction bases: 5. The CDR3 loop is CAIMGQGTAYEQYF. Written as DNA, the CDR3 is TGTGCCATCATGGGACAGGGGACCGCCTACGAGCAGTACTTC.

The chain is built from TRBV6-1 and TRBJ2-3; no clear D gene. The CDR3 is 15 residues long. The ends were cut back, 2 bases at V and 4 bases at J, with 13 bases in the middle. The V gene's germline CDR1 is MNHNS and CDR2 SASEGT. The CDR3 sequence: CASSERRLGSDTQYF. CDR3 DNA: TGTGCCAGCAGTGAAAGAAGACTGGGTTCAGATACGCAGTATTTT.

The rearrangement links TRBV5-1 to TRBJ2-1; D possibly corresponds to TRBD2 (7 bases). Germline V lookup: CDR1 SGHRS, CDR2 YFSETQ. This CDR3 is built from 18 residues. V shed 3 bases and J shed 7 bases, with 26 bases lying between them. In DNA, the CDR3 is TGCGCCAGCAGCTCTTCCCGGAGCGGGACGACAGGTGCGAATGAGCAGTTCTTC. Protein product: CASSSSRSGTTGANEQFF.

The V gene is TRBV28, the J gene TRBJ1-2; D is ambiguous. CDR3 length: 13 amino acids. CDR1 is MDHEN, CDR2 SYDVKM, per germline. Deletions cut 5 bases from V and 3 bases from J, with 10 bases between. In DNA form, the CDR3 reads TGTGCCAGCAGTCCGATGATAGACTATGGCTACACCTTC. It is translated as CASSPMIDYGYTF.

The chain combines TRBV18 with TRBJ2-1; possibly TRBD2 for D (6 bases). V lost 0 bases to trimming and J lost 0 bases, with 12 bases between them. Germline V gene sequence: CDR1 KGHSH, CDR2 LQKENI. The CDR3 has 17 residues. As DNA, the CDR3 is TGTGCCAGCTCACCACCGGGTTCCGGGAGCTCCTACAATGAGCAGTTCTTC. This sequence encodes CASSPPGSGSSYNEQFF.

This clone was recorded only once. This chain joins TRBV19 and TRBJ2-7; tentative D call: TRBD1 (6 bases). V gave up 2 bases and J gave up 2 bases, with 10 bases separating them. CDR1 LNHDA and CDR2 SQIVND come from the germline V gene (reference sequence). This CDR3 contains 14 residues. The CDR3 DNA reads TGTGCCAGTAGTATAACTGCAGGGGCCTACGAGCAGTACTTC. It encodes CASSITAGAYEQYF.

This clone was detected a few times. Compared with germline, one end of the junction differs, possibly owing to a read error. The chain couples TRBV7-9 to TRBJ2-6; D is ambiguous. Germline assignment: CDR1 SEHNR and CDR2 FQNEAQ (reference sequence). The CDR3 extends over 14 amino acids. This CDR3 is CSSSVNSGANVLTF. The CDR3 DNA follows: TGTTCCAGCAGCGTCAACTCTGGGGCCAACGTCCTGACTTTC.

In its sample, this clone was seen a few times. The genes are TRBV7-2 and TRBJ2-1; TRBD2 matches 10 bases. After removal of 1 base from V and 0 bases from J, the junction contained 6 bases not matched to a gene. The germline V gene encodes CDR1 SGHTA and CDR2 FQGNSA. The CDR3 runs 18 residues. The CDR3 reads CASSLGGSGGPSYNEQFF. In DNA, the CDR3 is TGTGCCAGCAGCTTAGGTGGTAGCGGGGGGCCCTCCTACAATGAGCAGTTCTTC.

For the CDR3, the DNA is TGTGCCAGCTCACACAGGGATCCTGGGGCCAACGTCCTGACTTTC. This translates into CASSHRDPGANVLTF. The genes are TRBV18 and TRBJ2-6; D is perhaps TRBD1 (6 bases). The CDR3 runs to 15 residues. Germline values: CDR1 KGHSH, CDR2 LQKENI. The V and J ends lost 4 bases and 2 bases respectively, with 9 bases between them.

This chain joins TRBV4-1 and TRBJ2-2; TRBD1 is a possible D gene (5 bases). Trimming took 0 bases from V and 4 from J, leaving 9 bases between them. The germline V gene has CDR1 MGHRA and CDR2 YSYEKL. There are 15 residues in the CDR3. CDR3 amino acids: CASSQDRGVTGELFF. As DNA, the CDR3 is TGCGCCAGCAGCCAAGATAGGGGTGTCACCGGGGAGCTGTTTTTT.

This clone was picked up a small number of times. V and J are TRBV5-6 and TRBJ1-1, with 8 bases that match TRBD1. The CDR3 sequence is 13 residues long. CDR1 is SGHDT, CDR2 YYEEEE, per germline. Germline trimming cut 1 base from V and 4 bases from J; bases unmatched to any gene: 0. CDR3 in amino acids: CASSLQGATEAFF. CDR3 bases: TGTGCCAGCAGCTTGCAGGGGGCCACTGAAGCTTTCTTT. The full variable domain, in which reference TRBV5-6 and TRBJ1-1 provide the parts outside the CDR3, is DAGVTQSPTHLIKTRGQQVTLRCSPKSGHDTVSWYQQALGQGPQFIFQYYEEEERQRGNFPDRFSGHQFPNYSSELNVNALLLGDSALYLCASSLQGATEAFFGQGTRLTVV.

The genes are TRBV9 and TRBJ1-1; weak D call: TRBD1 (5 bases). V was trimmed by 0 bases and J by 7 bases, leaving 13 bases between them. Per germline, CDR1 SGDLS and CDR2 YYNGEE. CDR3 length equals 14 residues. The CDR3 region is CASSVVGGTDEAFF. CDR3 nucleotide sequence: TGTGCCAGCAGCGTAGTTGGGGGGACCGATGAAGCTTTCTTT. The entire variable domain, with the rest obtained from reference TRBV9 and TRBJ1-1, is as follows: DSGVTQTPKHLITATGQRVTLRCSPRSGDLSVYWYQQSLDQGLQFLIQYYNGEERAKGNILERFSAQQFPDLHSELNLSSLELGDSALYFCASSVVGGTDEAFFGQGTRLTVV.

The chain combines TRBV9 with TRBJ2-3; TRBD1 matches at 9 bases. The CDR3 spans 15 residues. Germline V lookup: CDR1 SGDLS, CDR2 YYNGEE. The V and J ends lost 0 bases and 4 bases, in that order; junction bases with no gene match: 3. For the CDR3, the DNA is TGTGCCAGCAGCGTAGGGACAGGGGATGCAGATACGCAGTATTTT. It specifies CASSVGTGDADTQYF.